This TCR beta chain was sequenced for a study of T cells in localized non-small cell lung cancer. This table comes from immunoSEQ multiplex PCR, and its TCRdb copy is limited to in-frame clones, with some not included. Of under 40,000 clones in the sample, more than 75% are singletons; the top ten hold approximately 3.8%. This CDR3 has 14 residues. Germline lookup yields CDR1 LNHDA and CDR2 SQIVND (reference sequence). After removal of 5 bases from V and 2 bases from J, the junction contained 2 bases not matched to a gene. V and J are TRBV19 and TRBJ2-7, with 11 positions matching TRBD2. This sequence originates from a male donor aged 60 or older with stage III lung adenocarcinoma. The source was peripheral blood, collected before any cancer treatment. The CDR3 region is CASSPTSGAYEQYF. CDR3 sequence (DNA): TGTGCCAGTAGTCCGACTAGCGGGGCCTACGAGCAGTACTTC.